Listed below are T cell receptor beta chains from one sample, sequenced in a study of T-cell memory formation after mild COVID-19. TCRdb re-called the 5' RACE reads with MiXCR, one entry per CDR3 protein. The sample has approximately 89,000 distinct CDR3 sequences, 20% to 25% seen once. The material sequenced was PBMCs or a T cell subset sorted from them (not recorded which). Receptor source: a man aged 18 to 30 who had mild COVID-19 (a few samples of this study predate the infection). Cell type and time point are not known. CDR3s include the opening cysteine and the closing phenylalanine or tryptophan. The D gene is left open where the match is weak. Where a row states a size, it is once, few, many or the class of an expanded clone; other rows omit it.

clone size | J gene | V gene | D gene | CDR3 DNA | CDR3 protein
NA | TRBJ1-4 | TRBV15 | NA | TGTGCCACCAGCAGAGAGGGCGGACTGAATGAAAAACTGTTTTTT | CATSREGGLNEKLFF
few | TRBJ2-1 | TRBV5-1 | TRBD2 | TGCGCCAGCAGCTTAGCACTAGCGGGGGGCGATGAGCAGTTCTTC | CASSLALAGGDEQFF
few | TRBJ2-5 | TRBV4-2 | NA | TGTGCCAGCAGCCAGGGACCAGGCACCCAGTACTTC | CASSQGPGTQYF
NA | TRBJ2-7 | TRBV12-3/TRBV12-4 | NA | TGTGCCAGCAGTCACAATCAGTACGAGCAGTACTTC | CASSHNQYEQYF
NA | TRBJ2-6 | TRBV7-3 | NA | TGTGCCAGCAGCCCCCCGGAGGCCAACGTCCTGACTTTC | CASSPPEANVLTF
few | TRBJ2-1 | TRBV28 | NA | TGTGCCAGCTCCCCGGAGGCGTTGTACAATGAGCAGTTCTTC | CASSPEALYNEQFF
few | TRBJ2-1 | TRBV6-2/TRBV6-3 | NA | TGTGCCAGCAGAGGGGAACGGGAGCAGTTCTTC | CASRGEREQFF
NA | TRBJ2-5 | TRBV12-3/TRBV12-4 | TRBD2 | TGTGCCAGCAGAGGGACTAGCGGGGGCCCCGGCGAGACCCAGTACTTC | CASRGTSGGPGETQYF
few | TRBJ2-5 | TRBV7-2 | TRBD1 | TGTGCCAGCAGCTTAGGACACAGGGGGGAGGAGACCCAGTACTTC | CASSLGHRGEETQYF
NA | TRBJ2-7 | TRBV27 | TRBD2 | TGTGCCAGCAGTTTGGGGGGGTTCCGATACGAGCAGTACTTC | CASSLGGFRYEQYF
NA | TRBJ1-5 | TRBV27 | NA | TGTGCCAGCAGTTTATCGGCAGGGGATGGCAATCAGCCCCAGCATTTT | CASSLSAGDGNQPQHF
NA | TRBJ2-3 | TRBV27 | TRBD1 | TGTGCCAGCAGTTTGTTATCCCGACAGGGGGCAGATACGCAGTATTTT | CASSLLSRQGADTQYF
NA | TRBJ2-2 | TRBV7-3 | NA | TGTGCCAGCAGCTTTGGACCGAACACCGGGGAGCTGTTTTTT | CASSFGPNTGELFF
NA | TRBJ2-3 | TRBV19 | NA | TGTGCCAGTAGTAGGGTACTGGGAGATACGCAGTATTTT | CASSRVLGDTQYF
NA | TRBJ1-2 | TRBV4-2 | NA | TGTGCCAGCAGCCAAACTCCCCAGACACTTTCGCGGGGCTACACCTTC | CASSQTPQTLSRGYTF
few | TRBJ1-3 | TRBV4-1 | NA | TGCGCCAGCAGCCAAGATGGATCCTCGCTCGGAAACACCATATATTTT | CASSQDGSSLGNTIYF
few | TRBJ2-3 | TRBV12-3/TRBV12-4 | NA | TGTGCCAGCAGTTTAGCGGGGGGCTACGATACGCAGTATTTT | CASSLAGGYDTQYF
NA | TRBJ1-5 | TRBV7-9 | TRBD1 | TGTGCCAGCAGCTTTGAGGTCCGGGACAGGGGGCGTCAGGCCGCTCAGCCCCAGCATTTT | CASSFEVRDRGRQAAQPQHF
few | TRBJ2-1 | TRBV6-5 | TRBD2 | TGTGCCACAGCCTCGGGCCGGGGGGGGCCTCACAATGAGCAGTTCTTC | CATASGRGGPHNEQFF
few | TRBJ1-5 | TRBV5-6 | NA | TGTGCCAGCAGCTCGTGGAGTTTTTGGAATCAGCCCCAGCATTTT | CASSSWSFWNQPQHF
NA | TRBJ2-2 | TRBV12-3/TRBV12-4 | NA | TGTGCCAGCAGTCCCCCGGCCCAGGGCGGCGGGGAGCTGTTTTTT | CASSPPAQGGGELFF
many | TRBJ2-3 | TRBV7-2 | NA | TGTGCCAGCAGGTCATCTAACCAGGGTACGCAGTATTTT | CASRSSNQGTQYF
few | TRBJ2-2 | TRBV7-2 | TRBD1 | TGTGCCAGCAGCTTAGACGGGACAGTGAGGGAGCTGTTTTTT | CASSLDGTVRELFF
few | TRBJ2-7 | TRBV25-1 | NA | TGTGCCAGCAGTGTTCGCGTGGATACCTACGAGCAGTACTTC | CASSVRVDTYEQYF
NA | TRBJ2-5 | TRBV7-9 | NA | TGTGCCAGCAACCCTCTCGGAGAGACCCAGTACTTC | CASNPLGETQYF
NA | TRBJ1-6 | TRBV7-9 | NA | TGTGCCAGCAGCTTCTCCCTGGGCGGGGGCAGGGATAATTCACCCCTCCACTTT | CASSFSLGGGRDNSPLHF
few | TRBJ2-7 | TRBV7-9 | NA | TGTGCCGCCGGCCCCCCAGAGAGTTATTACGAGCAGTACTTC | CAAGPPESYYEQYF
NA | TRBJ1-6 | TRBV6-5 | TRBD1 | TGTGCCAGCAGTTATTCCCCCGGACAGGGGCGGTCACCCCTCCACTTT | CASSYSPGQGRSPLHF
NA | TRBJ2-3 | TRBV4-2 | TRBD2 | TGTGCCAGCAGCCAAGGGGAGCGGGGGGTTCATGGAGATACGCAGTATTTT | CASSQGERGVHGDTQYF
NA | TRBJ1-5 | TRBV7-6 | NA | TGTGCCAGCAGCTTATCGTCGGGGGGGCGCCAGCCCCAGCATTTT | CASSLSSGGRQPQHF
many | TRBJ2-5 | TRBV7-9 | NA | TGTGCCAGCAGCCTCCGACAGAAACAAGAGACCCAGTACTTC | CASSLRQKQETQYF
few | TRBJ2-1 | TRBV5-1 | NA | TGCGCCAGCAGAATCAAGTACCCTGGGTACAATGAGCAGTTCTTC | CASRIKYPGYNEQFF
NA | TRBJ2-2 | TRBV5-1 | NA | TGCGCCAGCAGCCGCAAGGACAGAACGAACACCGGGGAGCTGTTTTTT | CASSRKDRTNTGELFF
medium-sized | TRBJ1-3 | TRBV4-3 | NA | TGCGCCAGCAGCCAAGATGGGGAATCCTCTGGAAACACCATATATTTT | CASSQDGESSGNTIYF
NA | TRBJ2-1 | TRBV6-1 | NA | TGTGCCAGCAGTGAGCGCACAGGCTATGAGCAGTTCTTC | CASSERTGYEQFF
few | TRBJ1-1 | TRBV7-9 | NA | TGTGCCAGCAGCTTAGAGGCGGAGGCCACTGAAGCTTTCTTT | CASSLEAEATEAFF
NA | TRBJ2-3 | TRBV4-1 | TRBD2 | TGCGCCAGCAGCCTATCGGGGACTAGCGGGAGCACAGATACGCAGTATTTT | CASSLSGTSGSTDTQYF
NA | TRBJ2-1 | TRBV7-3 | TRBD2 | TGTGCCAGCAGCAACGAGCGGGGGGGCCTGTCCTACAATGAGCAGTTCTTC | CASSNERGGLSYNEQFF
few | TRBJ2-1 | TRBV6-5 | TRBD1 | TGTGCCAGTGGGGACAGAGCCTCCTACAATGAGCAGTTCTTC | CASGDRASYNEQFF
few | TRBJ1-2 | TRBV4-1 | NA | TGCGCCAGCAGCCCGGTAGATGGGGGCTGGAATGGCTACACCTTC | CASSPVDGGWNGYTF
NA | TRBJ2-5 | TRBV4-1 | NA | TGCGCCAGCAGCCGGCGGAGGAGGGTTGATGCGGAGGAGACCCAGTACTTC | CASSRRRRVDAEETQYF
few | TRBJ1-1 | TRBV7-9 | NA | TGTGCCAGCAGCTTAGTTTATAATGAAGCTTTCTTT | CASSLVYNEAFF
NA | TRBJ1-2 | TRBV6-5 | TRBD1 | TGTGCCAGCAGTAAGACAGGGGGCGATGACTATGGCTACACCTTC | CASSKTGGDDYGYTF
NA | TRBJ1-1 | TRBV4-1 | NA | TGCGCCAGCAGCCAAGGGGACACGAACACTGAAGCTTTCTTT | CASSQGDTNTEAFF
NA | TRBJ2-3 | TRBV9 | TRBD2 | TGTGCCAGCAGCGAGCCCTCCGGGACTAGCGGGGGGCCGCAGTATTTT | CASSEPSGTSGGPQYF
NA | TRBJ1-1 | TRBV9 | NA | TGTGCCAGCAGCGTCTTCGGGGGCTTGAACACTGAAGCTTTCTTT | CASSVFGGLNTEAFF
few | TRBJ2-5 | TRBV5-1 | NA | TGCGCCAGCAGCAGATACAGGAATCAAGAGACCCAGTACTTC | CASSRYRNQETQYF
few | TRBJ2-2 | TRBV4-1 | NA | TGCGCCAGCAGTCCAGCCGGGGATATCGGGGAGCTGTTTTTT | CASSPAGDIGELFF
few | TRBJ1-6 | TRBV4-1 | NA | TGCGCCAGCAGCCAGGCGGGACTCCTGGATTCACCCCTCCACTTT | CASSQAGLLDSPLHF
NA | TRBJ2-7 | TRBV6-5 | NA | TGTGCCAGCAGTTTTTCAGGGAATCGCGACGAGCAGTACTTC | CASSFSGNRDEQYF
few | TRBJ2-7 | TRBV6-1 | NA | TGTGCCAGCAGACGGGACGGAGGCTACGAGCAGTACTTC | CASRRDGGYEQYF
NA | TRBJ1-1 | TRBV7-8 | TRBD1 | TGTGCCAGCAGCAGTACGAACAGGGGCTTTACTGAAGCTTTCTTT | CASSSTNRGFTEAFF
NA | TRBJ2-3 | TRBV6-5 | TRBD2 | TGTGCCAGCAATGCAGCGGGGGGGAGCACAGATACGCAGTATTTT | CASNAAGGSTDTQYF
few | TRBJ2-7 | TRBV7-9 | NA | TGTGCCAGCAGCGGGGGGCAGGGGTTAACCTACGAGCAGTACTTC | CASSGGQGLTYEQYF
few | TRBJ2-1 | TRBV7-2 | NA | TGTGCCAGCAGCTTAGATGGGTACTCCTACAATGAGCAGTTCTTC | CASSLDGYSYNEQFF
few | TRBJ1-1 | TRBV4-1 | NA | TGCGCCAGCAGCCAAGTAGGGGCCTCGGGAGCTTTCTTT | CASSQVGASGAFF